This T cell receptor beta chain was sequenced during a study of Graves' ophthalmopathy and Graves' hyperthyroidism. Points from the study as a whole: Blood also contained most of the expanded thyroid clonotypes above 0.001 frequency.

Beta-chain TCR CDR3 regions were amplified from RNA transcripts. HTBI primers were employed in first-round RT-PCR, then a second-round multiplex PCR followed. Each CDR3 protein is one row after TCRdb ran MiXCR on the multiplex PCR reads. The sample contains 450,000 or so distinct CDR3 sequences, 13% to 15% of which appear only once. A duration under 3 months, NOSPECS ≥4, CAS ≥3 and moderate-to-severe activity characterized the donors with ophthalmopathy. From fresh peripheral blood, 8 to 10 ml in volume, the PBMCs were obtained. CDR1 is DFQATT and CDR2 is SNEGSKA in the germline V gene (reference sequence). The CDR3 is 11 residues long. This clonotype was recorded a few times. Its antigen remains unidentified. One junction end disagrees with the germline gene, perhaps due to a read error.

Sample: blood. V and J are TRBV20-1 and TRBJ2-7; no firm D call. The TCR was taken from a woman in her twenties or thirties with Graves' ophthalmopathy. CDR3 sequence reads: CSARDLYGQYF. For the CDR3, the DNA is TGCAGTGCTAGGGACCTTTACGGGCAGTACTTC.